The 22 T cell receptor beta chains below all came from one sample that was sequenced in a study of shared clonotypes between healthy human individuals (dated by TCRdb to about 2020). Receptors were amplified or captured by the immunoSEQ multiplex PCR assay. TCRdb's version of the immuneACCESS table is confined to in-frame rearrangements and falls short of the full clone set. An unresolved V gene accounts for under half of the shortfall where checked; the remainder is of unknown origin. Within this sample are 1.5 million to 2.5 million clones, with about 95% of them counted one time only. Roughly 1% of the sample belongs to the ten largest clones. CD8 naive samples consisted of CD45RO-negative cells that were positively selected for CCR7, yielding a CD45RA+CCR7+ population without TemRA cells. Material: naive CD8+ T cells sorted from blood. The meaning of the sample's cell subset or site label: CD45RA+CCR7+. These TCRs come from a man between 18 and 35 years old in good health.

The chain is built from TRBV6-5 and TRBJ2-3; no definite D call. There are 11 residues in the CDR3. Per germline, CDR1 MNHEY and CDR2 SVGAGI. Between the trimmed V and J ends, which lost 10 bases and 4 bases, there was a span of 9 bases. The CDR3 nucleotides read TGTGCCACCCACCTCGCAGATACGCAGTATTTT. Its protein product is CATHLADTQYF.

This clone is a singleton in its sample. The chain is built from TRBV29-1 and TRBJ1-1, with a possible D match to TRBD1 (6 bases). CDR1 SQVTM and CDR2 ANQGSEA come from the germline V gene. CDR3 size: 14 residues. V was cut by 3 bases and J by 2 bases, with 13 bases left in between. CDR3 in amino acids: CSVELGAGNTEAFF. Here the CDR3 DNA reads TGCAGCGTTGAGTTGGGGGCCGGAAACACTGAAGCTTTCTTT. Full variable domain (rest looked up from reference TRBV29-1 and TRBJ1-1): SAVISQKPSRDICQRGTSLTIQCQVDSQVTMMFWYRQQPGQSLTLIATANQGSEATYESGFVIDKFPISRPNLTFSTLTVSNMSPEDSSIYLCSVELGAGNTEAFFGQGTRLTVV.

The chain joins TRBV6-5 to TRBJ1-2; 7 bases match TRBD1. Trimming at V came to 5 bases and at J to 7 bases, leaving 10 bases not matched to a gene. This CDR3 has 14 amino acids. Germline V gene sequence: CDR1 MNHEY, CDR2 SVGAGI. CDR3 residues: CASSGTGQLLGYTF. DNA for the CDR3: TGTGCCAGCAGTGGCACGGGACAGCTACTTGGCTACACCTTC.

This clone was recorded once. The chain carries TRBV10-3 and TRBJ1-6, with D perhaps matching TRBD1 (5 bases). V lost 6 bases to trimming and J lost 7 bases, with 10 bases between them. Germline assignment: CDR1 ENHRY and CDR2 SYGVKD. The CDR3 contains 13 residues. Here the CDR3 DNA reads TGTGCCATCAGCTCAGGGTTAAATTCACCCCTCCACTTT. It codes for CAISSGLNSPLHF.

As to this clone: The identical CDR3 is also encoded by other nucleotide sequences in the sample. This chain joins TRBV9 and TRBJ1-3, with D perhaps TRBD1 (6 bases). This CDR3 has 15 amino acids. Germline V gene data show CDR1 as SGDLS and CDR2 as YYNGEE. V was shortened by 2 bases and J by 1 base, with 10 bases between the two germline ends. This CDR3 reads CASSVEGVSGNTIYF. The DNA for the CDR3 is TGTGCCAGCAGCGTGGAGGGGGTTTCTGGAAACACCATATATTTT.

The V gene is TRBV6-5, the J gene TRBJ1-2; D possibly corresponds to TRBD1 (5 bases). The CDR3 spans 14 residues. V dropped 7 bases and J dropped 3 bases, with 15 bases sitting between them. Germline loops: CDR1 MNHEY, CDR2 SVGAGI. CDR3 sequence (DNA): TGTGCCAGCACTCTATTTTGGGGGGACTATGGCTACACCTTC. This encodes CASTLFWGDYGYTF.

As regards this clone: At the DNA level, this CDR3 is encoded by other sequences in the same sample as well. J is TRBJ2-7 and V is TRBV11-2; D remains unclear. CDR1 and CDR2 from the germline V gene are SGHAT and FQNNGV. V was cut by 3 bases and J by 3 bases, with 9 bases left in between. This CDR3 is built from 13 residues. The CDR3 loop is CASSLSPGYEQYF. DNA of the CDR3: TGTGCCAGCAGCTTGAGTCCGGGCTACGAGCAGTACTTC.

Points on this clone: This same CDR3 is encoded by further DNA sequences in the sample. The CDR3 is CASSLLAGPETQYF. Here the CDR3 DNA reads TGTGCCAGCAGCTTGCTAGCAGGGCCAGAGACCCAGTACTTC. V gene TRBV5-6 combines with J gene TRBJ2-5; D may match TRBD1 or TRBD2 (5 bases each). The CDR3 covers 14 residues. V lost 1 base and J lost 4, with 11 bases in between. Germline V lookup: CDR1 SGHDT, CDR2 YYEEEE.

CDR3 in DNA: TGTGCCAGCTCACCACCTCCTAGCGCAGGCCGCTACGAGCAGTACTTC. This gives the protein CASSPPPSAGRYEQYF. This rearrangement joins TRBV18 to TRBJ2-7; a possible D gene is TRBD2 (6 bases). CDR1 is KGHSH, CDR2 LQKENI, per germline. This CDR3 is built from 16 residues. Trimming took off 0 bases at V and 3 bases at J, with 15 bases between the two ends.

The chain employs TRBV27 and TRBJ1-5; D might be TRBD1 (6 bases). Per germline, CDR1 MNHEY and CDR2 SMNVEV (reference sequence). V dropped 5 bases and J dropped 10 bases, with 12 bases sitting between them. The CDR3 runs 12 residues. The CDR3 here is CASSTTGGPQHF. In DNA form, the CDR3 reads TGTGCCAGCAGTACGACAGGAGGTCCCCAGCATTTT.

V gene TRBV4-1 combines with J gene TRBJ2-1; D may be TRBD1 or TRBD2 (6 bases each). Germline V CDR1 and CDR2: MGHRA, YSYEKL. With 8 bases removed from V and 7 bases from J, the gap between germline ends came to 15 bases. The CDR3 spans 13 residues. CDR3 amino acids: CASRGPLENEQFF. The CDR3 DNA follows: TGCGCCAGCCGGGGGCCGTTGGAGAATGAGCAGTTCTTC.

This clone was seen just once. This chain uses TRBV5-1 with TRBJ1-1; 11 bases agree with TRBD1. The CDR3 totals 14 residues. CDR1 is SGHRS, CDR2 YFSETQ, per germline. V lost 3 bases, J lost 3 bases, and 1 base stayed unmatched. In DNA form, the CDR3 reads TGCGCCAGCAGCTGGGACAGGGGGGACACTGAAGCTTTCTTT. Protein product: CASSWDRGDTEAFF.

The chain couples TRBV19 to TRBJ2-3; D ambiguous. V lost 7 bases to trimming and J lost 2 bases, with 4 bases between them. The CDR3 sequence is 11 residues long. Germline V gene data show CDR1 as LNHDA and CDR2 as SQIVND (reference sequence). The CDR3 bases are TGTGCCAGTACGGCCACAGATACGCAGTATTTT. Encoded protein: CASTATDTQYF.

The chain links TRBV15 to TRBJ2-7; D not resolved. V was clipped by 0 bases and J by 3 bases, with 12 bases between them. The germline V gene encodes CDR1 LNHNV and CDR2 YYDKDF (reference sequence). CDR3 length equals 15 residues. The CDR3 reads CATSREADDDYEQYF. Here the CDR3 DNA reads TGTGCCACCAGCAGAGAGGCAGATGATGACTACGAGCAGTACTTC.

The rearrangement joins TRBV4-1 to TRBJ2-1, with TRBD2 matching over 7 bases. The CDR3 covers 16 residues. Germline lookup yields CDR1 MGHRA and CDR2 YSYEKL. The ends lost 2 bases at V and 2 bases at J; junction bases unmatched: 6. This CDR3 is CASSQIAGRAYNEQFF. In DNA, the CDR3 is TGCGCCAGCAGCCAAATAGCGGGCCGGGCCTACAATGAGCAGTTCTTC.

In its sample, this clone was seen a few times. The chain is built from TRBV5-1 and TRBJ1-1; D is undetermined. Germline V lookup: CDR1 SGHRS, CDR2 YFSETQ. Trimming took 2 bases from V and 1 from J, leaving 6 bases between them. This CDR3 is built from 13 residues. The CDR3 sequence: CASSFVGNTEAFF. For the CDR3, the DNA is TGCGCCAGCAGCTTTGTAGGGAACACTGAAGCTTTCTTT.

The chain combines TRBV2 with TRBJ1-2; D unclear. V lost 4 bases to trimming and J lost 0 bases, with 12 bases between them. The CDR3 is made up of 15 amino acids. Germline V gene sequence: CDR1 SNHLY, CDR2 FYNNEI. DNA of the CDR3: TGTGCCAGCAGTGTTGGTATAATGACTAACTATGGCTACACCTTC. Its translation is CASSVGIMTNYGYTF.

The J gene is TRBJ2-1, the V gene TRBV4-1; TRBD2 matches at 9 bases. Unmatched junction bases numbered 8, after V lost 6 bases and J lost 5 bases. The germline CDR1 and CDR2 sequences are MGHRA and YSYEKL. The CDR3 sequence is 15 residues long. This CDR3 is CASRLSGGLDNEQFF. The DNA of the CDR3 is TGCGCCAGCAGACTTAGCGGGGGCCTTGACAATGAGCAGTTCTTC.

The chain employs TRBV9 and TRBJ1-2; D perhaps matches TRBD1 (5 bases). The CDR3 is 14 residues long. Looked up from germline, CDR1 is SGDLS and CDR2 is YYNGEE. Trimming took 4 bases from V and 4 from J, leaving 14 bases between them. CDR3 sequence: CASSIQGDAYGYTF. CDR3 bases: TGTGCCAGCAGCATCCAGGGAGATGCCTATGGCTACACCTTC.

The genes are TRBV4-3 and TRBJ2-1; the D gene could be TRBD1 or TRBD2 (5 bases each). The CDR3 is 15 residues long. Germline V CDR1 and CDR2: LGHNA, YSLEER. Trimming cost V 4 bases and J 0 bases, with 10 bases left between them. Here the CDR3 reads CASSLGTGSYNEQFF. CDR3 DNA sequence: TGCGCCAGCAGCCTCGGGACCGGCTCCTACAATGAGCAGTTCTTC.

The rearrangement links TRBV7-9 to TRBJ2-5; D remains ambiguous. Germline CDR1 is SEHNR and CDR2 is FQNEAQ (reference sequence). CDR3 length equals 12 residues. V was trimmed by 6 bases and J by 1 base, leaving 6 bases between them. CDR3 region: CASRSPQETQYF. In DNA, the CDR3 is TGTGCCAGCAGGTCGCCCCAAGAGACCCAGTACTTC.

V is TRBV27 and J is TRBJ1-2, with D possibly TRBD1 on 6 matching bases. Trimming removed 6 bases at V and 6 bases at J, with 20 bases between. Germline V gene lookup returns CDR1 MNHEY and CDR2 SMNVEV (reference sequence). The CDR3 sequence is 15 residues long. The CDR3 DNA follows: TGTGCCAGCAGGGGGGCAGGCCAGCAGGCAGATGGCTACACCTTC. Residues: CASRGAGQQADGYTF.